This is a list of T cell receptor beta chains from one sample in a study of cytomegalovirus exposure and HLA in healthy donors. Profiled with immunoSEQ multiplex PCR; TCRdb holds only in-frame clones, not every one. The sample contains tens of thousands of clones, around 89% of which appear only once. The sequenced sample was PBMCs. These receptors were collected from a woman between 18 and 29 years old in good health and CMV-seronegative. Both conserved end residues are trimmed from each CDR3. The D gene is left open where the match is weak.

CDR3: ASSGGLDEYNEQF
length: 13
V: TRBV5-5
D: TRBD2

CDR3: ASSPTSGGALKTQY
length: 14
V: TRBV27
D: TRBD2

CDR3: ASSQGTSGGYEQY
length: 13
V: TRBV4-1
D: TRBD2

CDR3: ASSYQWTGPGEKLF
length: 14
V: TRBV6-5
D: TRBD1

CDR3: ASSPADRGMRSHGYT
length: 15
V: TRBV7-2
D: TRBD1

CDR3: ASRNGISYNEQF
length: 12
V: TRBV27
D: -

CDR3: ASSEIRRAAYGYT
length: 13
V: TRBV2
D: -

CDR3: ASSRTTGFASPLH
length: 13
V: TRBV16
D: TRBD1

CDR3: ASSQFGGVAEAF
length: 12
V: TRBV6-5
D: -

CDR3: ASSRVYRADTQY
length: 12
V: TRBV11-2
D: -

CDR3: ASSLERGAGRSDTQY
length: 15
V: TRBV27
D: -

CDR3: ASSLGGGGGDTQY
length: 13
V: TRBV11-2
D: -

CDR3: ASSARRDRVYGYT
length: 13
V: TRBV9
D: TRBD1

CDR3: AWNRGRDTGELF
length: 12
V: TRBV30
D: TRBD1

CDR3: ASSEQGLSNYGYT
length: 13
V: TRBV2
D: -

CDR3: ASSLAGGGNQPQH
length: 13
V: TRBV7-8
D: -

CDR3: ASSLAEVAGDYEQY
length: 14
V: TRBV5-1
D: TRBD2

CDR3: ARGRTRTSYEQY
length: 12
V: TRBV6-1
D: -

CDR3: ASSYVLGYT
length: 9
V: TRBV2
D: -

CDR3: ASSVRLAEKNPSTDTQY
length: 17
V: TRBV2
D: TRBD2

CDR3: ATSMTGIPDQY
length: 11
V: TRBV15
D: -

CDR3: ASSAGQAGYGYT
length: 12
V: TRBV11-1
D: TRBD1

CDR3: ASSLTPRDLEQY
length: 12
V: TRBV7-6
D: -

CDR3: SVTGDTEAF
length: 9
V: TRBV20-1
D: TRBD1